Following are 32 T cell receptor beta chains from one sample sequenced in a study of blood T cells in healthy people across ages. Using a J-beta primer mix together with a sample-barcoded 5' primer, a second PCR was run for roughly 6 to 12 cycles. TCRdb itself ran the 5' RACE reads through MiXCR, one entry per CDR3 protein. The sample records roughly 1,800,000 distinct CDR3 sequences, around 48% being singletons. Sequenced material: blood. The source is a woman aged 40-49 years in good health.

The chain employs TRBV6-5 and TRBJ2-1, with TRBD2 as a possible D gene (8 bases). Germline V lookup: CDR1 MNHEY, CDR2 SVGAGI. The CDR3 contains 15 residues. The ends were cut back, 6 bases at V and 7 bases at J, with 19 bases in the middle. As DNA, the CDR3 is TGTGCCAGCAGACTAACGGGAGGGGGCGAGAATGAGCAGTTCTTC. Its translation: CASRLTGGGENEQFF.

The rearrangement links TRBV5-1 to TRBJ2-7, with D perhaps matching TRBD1 or TRBD2 (5 bases each). The J call could be wrong; TRBJ2-4 is a better fit for the DNA end. The CDR3 contains 15 residues. Germline lookup yields CDR1 SGHRS and CDR2 YFSETQ. The CDR3 coding sequence is TGCGCCAGCAGCTTGAAACCGGGACGGACGGACATTCAGTACTTC. Its protein product is CASSLKPGRTDIQYF.

This clonotype turned up a few times. The rearrangement uses TRBV4-3 and TRBJ1-6; D unclear. CDR3 length: 15 amino acids. CDR1 is LGHNA, CDR2 YSLEER, per germline. V dropped 1 base and J dropped 6 bases, with 10 bases sitting between them. The chain's CDR3 is CASSQAAPTNSPLHF. Written as DNA, the CDR3 is TGCGCCAGCAGCCAAGCGGCCCCGACTAATTCACCCCTCCACTTT.

The genes are TRBV28 and TRBJ2-7, with a weak D call TRBD1 (6 bases). Trimming shortened V by 6 bases and J by 2 bases, and 11 bases separated the two germline ends. Per the germline V gene, CDR1 is MDHEN and CDR2 is SYDVKM. There are 13 residues in the CDR3. The CDR3 DNA sequence: TGTGCCAGCAGGAGGGACACTCCCTACGAGCAGTACTTC. Protein product: CASRRDTPYEQYF.

With respect to this clonotype: A much larger clone lies one base from this, so it may be a read error. The J gene is TRBJ2-4, the V gene TRBV15; D is ambiguous. Germline lookup yields CDR1 LNHNV and CDR2 YYDKDF (reference sequence). The CDR3 sequence is 12 residues long. Trimming removed 0 bases at V and 13 bases at J, with 10 bases between. The CDR3: CATSRDQNEQYF. The CDR3, as DNA: TGTGCCACCAGCAGAGATCAGAATGAGCAGTACTTC.

This rearrangement joins TRBV28 to TRBJ2-3, with TRBD2 as a possible D gene (6 bases). The V and J ends lost 6 bases and 7 bases respectively, with 23 bases between them. From germline, CDR1 is MDHEN and CDR2 SYDVKM. This CDR3 comprises 16 residues. CDR3 loop: CASSSITGTPSNTQYF. Written as DNA, the CDR3 is TGTGCCAGCAGCTCTATTACCGGGACTCCCTCAAATACGCAGTATTTT.

The chain joins TRBV20-1 to TRBJ2-1; D may correspond to TRBD1 or TRBD2 (6 bases each). The CDR3 consists of 15 residues. Germline V gene lookup returns CDR1 DFQATT and CDR2 SNEGSKA (reference sequence). Trimming shortened V by 6 bases and J by 3 bases, and 18 bases separated the two germline ends. The CDR3: CSALMGGRFYNEQFF. The CDR3 DNA reads TGCAGTGCCCTTATGGGGGGCAGATTCTACAATGAGCAGTTCTTC.

The chain employs TRBV7-9 and TRBJ2-1, with TRBD2 as a possible D gene (6 bases). Germline V lookup: CDR1 SEHNR, CDR2 FQNEAQ (reference sequence). The CDR3 contains 16 residues. The V and J ends lost 5 bases and 6 bases respectively, with 20 bases between them. Written as DNA, the CDR3 is TGTGCCAGCAGCACACTAGACCGGGACTCGACCAATGAGCAGTTCTTC. Translation gives CASSTLDRDSTNEQFF. Using reference TRBV7-9 and TRBJ2-1 for the parts outside the CDR3, the full variable domain is DTGVSQNPRHKITKRGQNVTFRCDPISEHNRLYWYRQTLGQGPEFLTYFQNEAQLEKSRLLSDRFSAERPKGSFSTLEIQRTEQGDSAMYLCASSTLDRDSTNEQFFGPGTRLTVL.

J is TRBJ1-1 and V is TRBV28; no clear D. The V gene lost 2 bases and the J gene lost 1 base, with 8 bases spanning the gap. This CDR3 is 14 amino acids long. Germline CDR1 reads MDHEN; CDR2 reads SYDVKM. CDR3 DNA: TGTGCCAGCAGTTTAAATGTTGGGAACACTGAAGCTTTCTTT. Amino acid sequence: CASSLNVGNTEAFF.

V and J are TRBV10-2 and TRBJ2-5, with 8 bases identical to TRBD2. This CDR3 region has 14 residues. The junction had 16 bases not matched to a gene; V was cut back by 8 bases and J by 11 bases. Germline V gives CDR1 WSHSY, CDR2 SAAADI. The CDR3 bases are TGCGCCAGCGTCCCACCGGGGGGGTGGCATGAGCAGTACTTC. Its protein product is CASVPPGGWHEQYF.

This rearrangement joins TRBV20-1 to TRBJ2-1, with D perhaps being TRBD1 or TRBD2 (5 bases each). The germline V gene encodes CDR1 DFQATT and CDR2 SNEGSKA (reference sequence). Trimming left V 0 bases short and J 9 bases short, with 9 bases between. This CDR3 contains 12 residues. The CDR3 loop is CSARDRGAEQFF. CDR3 nucleotide sequence: TGCAGTGCTAGAGATCGAGGGGCTGAGCAGTTCTTC.

The chain uses TRBV18 and TRBJ2-7, with D perhaps matching TRBD2 (6 bases). Germline V lookup: CDR1 KGHSH, CDR2 LQKENI. V was shortened by 2 bases and J by 0 bases, with 8 bases between the two germline ends. The CDR3 sequence is 14 residues long. CDR3 coding DNA: TGTGCCAGCTCACCATCTAGCGCCTCCTACGAGCAGTACTTC. Protein: CASSPSSASYEQYF.

This clonotype showed up just a few times. The chain uses TRBV20-1 and TRBJ2-3; TRBD1 matches at 8 bases. Per germline, CDR1 DFQATT and CDR2 SNEGSKA (reference sequence). The trim removed 6 bases at V and 9 bases at J, leaving 2 bases unmatched. The CDR3 is 10 amino acids. The CDR3 nucleotides read TGCAGTGCCAGGACAGGGACGCAGTATTTT. Protein product: CSARTGTQYF.

This chain joins TRBV20-1 and TRBJ2-5, with TRBD1 matching 11 bases. Unmatched junction bases numbered 13, after V lost 5 bases and J lost 11 bases. This CDR3 region has 14 residues. Germline CDR1 and CDR2: DFQATT and SNEGSKA (reference sequence). The CDR3 DNA reads as TGCAGTGCTTCCTCCGGGACAGGGGGGTTGGAGCAGTACTTC. Encoded protein: CSASSGTGGLEQYF.

Only one count was recorded for this clonotype. The CDR3 reads CASSLGGEDDIYNEQFF. The CDR3 DNA is TGCGCCAGCAGCTTGGGGGGGGAGGATGACATCTACAATGAGCAGTTCTTC. The chain recombines TRBV5-1 with TRBJ2-1, with D perhaps matching TRBD2 (6 bases). V lost 0 bases to trimming and J lost 3 bases, with 16 bases between them. The germline V gene encodes CDR1 SGHRS and CDR2 YFSETQ. The CDR3 has 17 residues. The complete variable domain, with remaining parts taken from reference TRBV5-1 and TRBJ2-1, reads KAGVTQTPRYLIKTRGQQVTLSCSPISGHRSVSWYQQTPGQGLQFLFEYFSETQRNKGNFPGRFSGRQFSNSRSEMNVSTLELGDSALYLCASSLGGEDDIYNEQFFGPGTRLTVL.

The chain carries TRBV27 and TRBJ2-1, with D hard to call. The CDR3 contains 16 residues. V lost 5 bases and J 8 bases, leaving 22 bases between the germline ends. Germline V gene sequence: CDR1 MNHEY, CDR2 SMNVEV (reference sequence). The CDR3, as DNA: TGTGCCAGCAGTCCGAGGACCCTGGCTAAGGTCCATGAGCAGTTCTTC. As protein: CASSPRTLAKVHEQFF.

The CDR3 protein is CSVEKRAIGNEQYF. The CDR3 DNA follows: TGCAGCGTTGAAAAGAGGGCTATCGGCAATGAGCAGTACTTC. The chain uses TRBV29-1 and TRBJ2-5, with D perhaps matching TRBD2 (5 bases). This CDR3 comprises 14 residues. Trimming took off 2 bases at V and 11 bases at J, with 21 bases between the two ends. Germline V lookup: CDR1 SQVTM, CDR2 ANQGSEA.

This clonotype showed up just once. This chain joins TRBV11-2 and TRBJ2-6, with a tentative D call TRBD1 (5 bases). Trimming left V 5 bases short and J 4 bases short, with 12 bases between. Germline-derived CDR1 and CDR2 are SGHAT and FQNNGV. CDR3 length: 15 residues. CDR3 nucleotides: TGTGCCAGCAGCGGTTTCAGGGCAGGGGCCAACGTCCTGACTTTC. Its translation is CASSGFRAGANVLTF.

This clonotype was detected only a few times. The chain has TRBV7-6 and TRBJ2-5; 16 bases map to TRBD2. With the DNA end fitting TRBJ2-7 better, the J assignment may be wrong. Per the germline V gene, CDR1 is SGHVS and CDR2 is FNYEAQ. The CDR3 consists of 17 residues. CDR3 bases: TGTGCCAGCAGCTTCAACACGGGACTAGCGGGGGGGTACGAGCAGTACTTC. Protein product: CASSFNTGLAGGYEQYF.

Only a few counts were recorded for this clonotype. The J gene is TRBJ2-5, the V gene TRBV20-1; perhaps TRBD1 as D (6 bases). The CDR3 has 13 residues. Germline lookup yields CDR1 DFQATT and CDR2 SNEGSKA (reference sequence). The V and J ends lost 0 bases and 4 bases respectively, with 9 bases between them. CDR3 sequence reads: CSARETGSETQYF. CDR3 nucleotides: TGCAGTGCTAGAGAAACAGGGTCAGAGACCCAGTACTTC.

The chain couples TRBV5-6 to TRBJ2-7; D ambiguous. Trimming pared 2 bases from V and 6 bases from J, leaving 9 bases between. CDR1 and CDR2 (germline): SGHDT, YYEEEE. The CDR3 is made up of 12 amino acids. CDR3 sequence: CASSFGSAEQYF. CDR3 nucleotides: TGTGCCAGCAGCTTCGGAAGTGCCGAGCAGTACTTC.

This clonotype was observed a few times. This chain uses TRBV7-2 with TRBJ2-7; TRBD1 or TRBD2 may be the D gene (5 bases each). V dropped 2 bases and J dropped 4 bases, with 15 bases sitting between them. This CDR3 region has 15 residues. Germline lookup yields CDR1 SGHTA and CDR2 FQGNSA. Here the CDR3 reads CASSLRFPGPYEQYF. CDR3 sequence (DNA): TGTGCCAGCAGCTTAAGGTTCCCGGGACCTTACGAGCAGTACTTC.

This chain connects TRBV4-2 to TRBJ1-2; tentatively, D is TRBD1 (5 bases). The CDR3 spans 15 residues. Germline lookup yields CDR1 LGHNA and CDR2 YNFKEQ. V was clipped by 0 bases and J by 6 bases, with 14 bases between them. The CDR3 DNA reads as TGTGCCAGCAGCCAAGAAGGTCAGGGCGAAGATGGCTACACCTTC. It encodes CASSQEGQGEDGYTF.

About this clonotype: One end of the junction is discordant with germline, which a read error may explain. This chain links TRBV2 with TRBJ2-3; 7 bases match TRBD2. The CDR3 contains 15 residues. CDR1 and CDR2 (germline): SNHLY, FYNNEI. The CDR3 loop reads CASSETGGNTDTRYF. CDR3 nucleotides: TGTGCCAGCAGTGAAACCGGGGGGAACACAGATACGCGGTATTTT.

The chain has TRBV20-1 and TRBJ2-5; a possible D gene is TRBD2 (6 bases). Per the germline V gene, CDR1 is DFQATT and CDR2 is SNEGSKA (reference sequence). The CDR3 runs to 14 residues. The ends were cut back, 4 bases at V and 1 base at J, with 13 bases in the middle. The CDR3 DNA sequence: TGCAGTGCTACCTACTGGGGGGTCCAAGAGACCCAGTACTTC. Its translation is CSATYWGVQETQYF.

As concerns this clonotype: This may be a read error: a much more frequent sequence differs by one nucleotide. The chain is built from TRBV29-1 and TRBJ2-5; perhaps TRBD2 as D (6 bases). This CDR3 spans 12 amino acids. The V gene's germline CDR1 is SQVTM and CDR2 ANQGSEA. The V and J ends lost 7 bases and 9 bases respectively, with 18 bases between them. DNA for the CDR3: TGCAGCGCAGAGGGGAGGATCGGGGCCCAGTACTTC. Translated: CSAEGRIGAQYF.

The rearrangement links TRBV6-2 or TRBV6-3 to TRBJ2-1; D not certain. CDR1 and CDR2 (germline): MNHEY, SVGEGT. CDR3 length: 16 amino acids. The ends were cut back, 2 bases at V and 2 bases at J, with 13 bases in the middle. CDR3 region: CASSYPLGSTYNEQFF. The CDR3 DNA reads as TGTGCCAGCAGTTACCCTCTAGGATCGACCTACAATGAGCAGTTCTTC.

V is TRBV13 and J is TRBJ1-2; no clear D gene. V lost 9 bases, J lost 10 bases, and 12 bases lay in between. The germline gives CDR1 PRHDT, CDR2 FYEKMQ (reference sequence). The CDR3 is made up of 10 amino acids. The CDR3 sequence is CASGPNTYTF. The CDR3, as DNA: TGTGCCAGTGGACCAAACACCTACACCTTC.

The V call is TRBV6-5, the J call TRBJ2-7, with 8 bases matching TRBD1. The germline CDR1 and CDR2 sequences are MNHEY and SVGAGI. Losses at the gene ends were 0 bases for V and 3 bases for J; bases not matched to a gene: 7. The CDR3 contains 16 residues. The CDR3 DNA is TGTGCCAGCAGTTACTCGACAGGGGAGAGAGGCTACGAGCAGTACTTC. This codes for CASSYSTGERGYEQYF.

The chain combines TRBV20-1 with TRBJ2-1; D perhaps matches TRBD2 (7 bases). This CDR3 contains 14 residues. V was clipped by 3 bases and J by 8 bases, with 17 bases between them. Per germline, CDR1 DFQATT and CDR2 SNEGSKA (reference sequence). CDR3: CSARGRGPTDEQFF. The CDR3 nucleotides read TGCAGTGCTAGGGGGCGGGGGCCAACGGATGAGCAGTTCTTC.

The rearrangement uses TRBV3-1 and TRBJ2-3; D is undetermined. The CDR3 consists of 16 residues. The ends were cut back, 5 bases at V and 0 bases at J, with 15 bases in the middle. Germline loops: CDR1 LGHDT, CDR2 YNNKEL (reference sequence). The CDR3 nucleotides are TGTGCCAGCAGCTGGGCGCGGATTACTAGCACAGATACGCAGTATTTT. It translates to CASSWARITSTDTQYF.

This clonotype was observed a handful of times. The chain is built from TRBV29-1 and TRBJ1-2; D ambiguous. Germline values: CDR1 SQVTM, CDR2 ANQGSEA. Deletions cut 3 bases from V and 3 bases from J, with 5 bases between. The CDR3 has 11 amino acids. Here the CDR3 reads CSVDLDYGYTF. CDR3 in DNA: TGCAGCGTTGACCTGGACTATGGCTACACCTTC.